These 12 T cell receptor beta chains were all obtained from the same sample, sequenced in a study of regulatory T cells in long-lasting Graves disease. According to the study, TCR beta libraries were built with iRepertoire HTBI primers and CDR3-region Arm-PCR. A single record per CDR3 protein comes from TCRdb applying MiXCR to the multiplex PCR reads. In the table there are about 460,000 distinct CDR3 sequences, less than 25% of which are singletons. The sample's time point: persistent/refractory GD, antithyroid drugs over 5 years with positive TRAb. Extracted RNA from PBMCs served as the source of the TCR library. The sample consisted of peripheral blood mononuclear cells (PBMCs), taken when the disease was refractory, from a patient treated with antithyroid drugs. Source of these receptors: a female donor with Graves disease.

This clonotype was seen ten or more times. This chain joins TRBV7-2 and TRBJ1-1, with no clear D. In germline, CDR1 is SGHTA, CDR2 FQGNSA. Trimming pared 1 base from V and 10 bases from J, leaving 10 bases between. The CDR3 consists of 12 residues. The CDR3 loop reads CASSLDLGVAFF. The DNA for the CDR3 is TGTGCCAGCAGCTTAGATCTGGGCGTAGCTTTCTTT.

This clonotype has a handful of counts. At one end, the junction sequence differs from germline, possibly due to a read error. The V gene is TRBV24-1, the J gene TRBJ1-2; 7 nucleotides agree with TRBD1. This CDR3 has 13 residues. Germline V lookup: CDR1 KGHDR, CDR2 SFDVKD. CDR3 loop: CATSSGTAYDYTF. Written as DNA, the CDR3 is TGTGCCACCAGTTCCGGGACAGCGTATGACTACACCTTC.

A few counts support this clonotype. V gene TRBV12-3 or TRBV12-4 combines with J gene TRBJ2-3, with D possibly TRBD2 on 7 matching bases. This CDR3 comprises 14 residues. The V and J ends lost 5 bases and 6 bases respectively, with 15 bases between them. The CDR3 here is CASSPGGASDTQYF. The CDR3 DNA follows: TGTGCCAGCAGTCCTGGGGGGGCTTCGGATACGCAGTATTTT.

Many counts were recorded for this clonotype. The CDR3 here is CASSFPRHSSGNTIYF. CDR3 bases: TGTGCCAGCAGTTTCCCGCGACACTCCTCTGGAAACACCATATATTTT. The chain is built from TRBV12-3 or TRBV12-4 and TRBJ1-3; no firm D call. The CDR3 loop spans 16 amino acids. V was cut by 3 bases and J by 0 bases, with 12 bases left in between.

The gene calls are TRBV3-1 and TRBJ1-1; a possible D gene is TRBD1 (6 bases). Trimming took 5 bases from V and 0 from J, leaving 16 bases between them. The V gene's germline CDR1 is LGHDT and CDR2 YNNKEL (reference sequence). The CDR3 consists of 16 residues. This chain's CDR3 is CASSSGQFLMNTEAFF. Here the CDR3 DNA reads TGTGCCAGCAGCAGTGGACAGTTCTTGATGAACACTGAAGCTTTCTTT. The full variable domain, rest sourced from reference TRBV3-1 and TRBJ1-1, is DTAVSQTPKYLVTQMGNDKSIKCEQNLGHDTMYWYKQDSKKFLKIMFSYNNKELIINETVPNRFSPKSPDKAHLNLHINSLELGDSAVYFCASSSGQFLMNTEAFFGQGTRLTVV.

This clonotype was counted at least ten times. The chain is built from TRBV11-1 and TRBJ2-5; D uncertain. Trimming stripped 1 base from V and 2 bases from J, with 2 bases between. The germline V gene has CDR1 SGHAT and CDR2 FQDESV (reference sequence). The CDR3 has 12 residues. The DNA for the CDR3 is TGTGCCAGCAGCTTAGTACAAGAGACCCAGTACTTC. This gives the protein CASSLVQETQYF.

CDR3 residues: CASSAGVSYNEQFF. The CDR3 DNA reads TGCGCCAGCAGCGCGGGGGTTTCCTACAATGAGCAGTTCTTC. V and J are TRBV5-1 and TRBJ2-1; 7 positions match TRBD2. The ends lost 4 bases at V and 1 base at J; junction bases unmatched: 2. Germline V lookup: CDR1 SGHRS, CDR2 YFSETQ. The CDR3 consists of 14 residues. Together with reference TRBV5-1 and TRBJ2-1, the CDR3 gives the full variable domain: KAGVTQTPRYLIKTRGQQVTLSCSPISGHRSVSWYQQTPGQGLQFLFEYFSETQRNKGNFPGRFSGRQFSNSRSEMNVSTLELGDSALYLCASSAGVSYNEQFFGPGTRLTVL.

J is TRBJ1-3 and V is TRBV9; D possibly corresponds to TRBD1 (6 bases). Trimming left V 2 bases short and J 4 bases short, with 16 bases between. Germline loops: CDR1 SGDLS, CDR2 YYNGEE. The CDR3 consists of 16 residues. The CDR3 sequence is CASSVAADRRGNTIYF. In nucleotides, the CDR3 is TGTGCCAGCAGCGTCGCTGCGGACAGAAGAGGAAACACCATATATTTT.

This clonotype appeared many times. The rearrangement links TRBV2 to TRBJ2-7; D ambiguous. Trimming cost V 1 base and J 5 bases, with 15 bases left between them. This CDR3 spans 15 amino acids. Per the germline V gene, CDR1 is SNHLY and CDR2 is FYNNEI. CDR3 sequence (DNA): TGTGCCAGCAGTGAAGTCCACGGATCCGACCACGAGCAGTACTTC. Protein product: CASSEVHGSDHEQYF. The full variable domain, with the rest looked up from reference TRBV2 and TRBJ2-7, is EPEVTQTPSHQVTQMGQEVILRCVPISNHLYFYWYRQILGQKVEFLVSFYNNEISEKSEIFDDQFSVERPDGSNFTLKIRSTKLEDSAMYFCASSEVHGSDHEQYFGPGTRLTVT.

The V and J genes are TRBV5-6 and TRBJ2-3; no clear D gene. V was shortened by 2 bases and J by 0 bases, with 16 bases between the two germline ends. Germline values: CDR1 SGHDT, CDR2 YYEEEE. The CDR3 sequence is 17 residues long. CDR3 residues: CASSLSPPRFSTDTQYF. The CDR3 DNA sequence: TGTGCCAGCAGCTTATCCCCCCCCCGATTTAGCACAGATACGCAGTATTTT.

This clonotype was counted ten times or more. V and J are TRBV15 and TRBJ2-4; D gene ambiguous. The germline CDR1 and CDR2 sequences are LNHNV and YYDKDF (reference sequence). V lost 3 bases and J 7 bases, leaving 13 bases between the germline ends. This CDR3 is built from 14 residues. CDR3 DNA: TGTGCCACCAGCAGTCCGCTGGAATTCAACATTCAGTACTTC. It is translated as CATSSPLEFNIQYF.

In the case of this clonotype: Possible read error: a much larger clone is one base away. The rearrangement joins TRBV7-3 to TRBJ2-5; a weak D match, TRBD1 (8 bases). The CDR3 covers 14 residues. CDR1 SGHTA and CDR2 FQGTGA come from the germline V gene. In DNA, the CDR3 is TGTGCCAGCGGCTTACAGGGGGGGACTGAGACCCAGTACTTC. Its translation is CASGLQGGTETQYF.